This T cell receptor beta chain was documented in a study of chemoradiotherapy in HPV16-positive cancers. Profiling relied on immunoSEQ multiplex PCR, and the TCRdb table lists in-frame clones only, not all of them. The table includes some 8,100 clones, around 64% detected once. V shed 3 bases and J 4 bases; nucleotides not matched to a gene: 7. The germline gives CDR1 LNHDA, CDR2 SQIVND (reference sequence). This CDR3 spans 15 amino acids. The chain is built from TRBV19 and TRBJ1-2; the match to TRBD1 covers 8 bases. This TCR derives from a human donor with HPV-associated anogenital cancer. The sample was acquired from a patient who underwent chemoradiotherapy. The CDR3 bases are TGTGCCAGTAGTATCCTCACAGGGGGAACCTATGGCTACACCTTC. It encodes CASSILTGGTYGYTF.